A selection of T cell receptor beta chains follows, all from one sample in a study of human T cells and chemical hapten exposure. Each CDR3 protein gets one entry after TCRdb re-called the RACE reads with MiXCR. Here the sample spans 150,000 to 200,000 distinct CDR3 sequences, roughly 14% being singletons. The source was whole blood, collected in connection with sensitization to the hapten diphenylcyclopropenone (DPC). The receptors stem from a woman aged 30 to 39 with alopecia areata. Some clones in this sample may be carry-over from other donors' samples. Both conserved end residues are part of each CDR3. The D gene is left open where the match is weak. Expanded clones are given a class, and other clones once, few, many or no size at all.

>TRBJ2-7|many|NA|14|TRBV28
TGTGCCAGCAGTTTAGCCACAACGACCTACGAGCAGTACTTC
CASSLATTTYEQYF
>TRBJ1-3|few|TRBD1|16|TRBV4-3
TGCGCCAGCAGCTTAAATCCAGGACAGGGGGCAGACACCATATATTTT
CASSLNPGQGADTIYF
>TRBJ1-3|few|NA|15|TRBV18
TGTGCCAGCTCACCACAAGGAAGCTCTGGAAACACCATATATTTT
CASSPQGSSGNTIYF
>TRBJ2-5|few|NA|13|TRBV28
TGTGCCAGCAGCCACGCGTCGGAAGAGACCCAGTACTTC
CASSHASEETQYF
>TRBJ2-1|few|TRBD2|15|TRBV7-9
TGTGCCAGCAGCTTATCTAGCGGAACCTACAATGAGCAGTTCTTC
CASSLSSGTYNEQFF
>TRBJ1-6|NA|NA|15|TRBV18
TGTGCCAGCTCACCAAGCTCCCCATATAATTCACCCCTCCACTTT
CASSPSSPYNSPLHF
>TRBJ2-2|NA|NA|17|TRBV5-5
TGTGCCAGCACCCCGCCCCGGGGGGCCTCAAACACCGGGGAGCTGTTTTTT
CASTPPRGASNTGELFF
>TRBJ2-1|few|TRBD2|15|TRBV7-2
TGTGCCAGCAGTCCGACTAGCGGGAGCTACTATGAGCAGTTCTTC
CASSPTSGSYYEQFF
>TRBJ1-3|NA|TRBD1|13|TRBV30
TGTGCCTGGTCAGGGGGGACTGGAAACACCATATATTTT
CAWSGGTGNTIYF
>TRBJ1-3|few|TRBD1|15|TRBV3-1
TGTGCCAGCAGCCCGGACAGGGCCCCTGGAAACACCATATATTTT
CASSPDRAPGNTIYF
>TRBJ2-3|NA|TRBD2|15|TRBV5-1
TGCGCCAGCACCACTAGCGGGGTGCGCACAGATACGCAGTATTTT
CASTTSGVRTDTQYF
>TRBJ2-6|NA|NA|16|TRBV6-1
TGTGCCAGCAGTCTCCTCAGGGGATCTGGGGCCAACGTCCTGACTTTC
CASSLLRGSGANVLTF
>TRBJ2-7|NA|NA|15|TRBV20-1
TGCAGTGCTAGAGACCGAAAAACGGGCTCCTACGAGCAGTACTTC
CSARDRKTGSYEQYF
>TRBJ1-6|NA|NA|15|TRBV12-3/TRBV12-4
TGTGCCAGCAGTTTCCATGGGGGGCAAGGTTCACCCCTCCACTTT
CASSFHGGQGSPLHF
>TRBJ2-1|NA|TRBD2|13|TRBV29-1
TGCAGCGTTCGAGCGGGAGCTAGTAATGAGCAGTTCTTC
CSVRAGASNEQFF
>TRBJ1-1|NA|NA|13|TRBV20-1
TGCAGTGCCTCCAGGGCCTGGGGCACTGAAGCTTTCTTT
CSASRAWGTEAFF
>TRBJ2-3|NA|NA|13|TRBV28
TGTGCCAGCAGCTCCCCAGGAGTTGATACGCAGTATTTT
CASSSPGVDTQYF
>TRBJ2-3|NA|NA|11|TRBV7-9
TGTGCCAGCAGCTCACCAGATACGCAGTATTTT
CASSSPDTQYF
>TRBJ2-3|NA|NA|14|TRBV3-1
TGTGCCAGCAGCCAGACCCCTGTCACAGATACGCAGTATTTT
CASSQTPVTDTQYF
>TRBJ2-7|few|TRBD1|14|TRBV6-6
TGTGCCAGCAGTTACCGGGGACAGGATACCGAGCAGTACTTC
CASSYRGQDTEQYF
>TRBJ1-6|few|NA|14|TRBV28
TGTGCCAGCAGTTCGGCACAGTTTAATTCACCCCTCCACTTT
CASSSAQFNSPLHF
>TRBJ2-7|NA|TRBD1|13|TRBV12-3/TRBV12-4
TGTGCCAGCAGGTGGCAGGGGGCGAAGCGGCAGTACTTC
CASRWQGAKRQYF
>TRBJ1-6|few|NA|13|TRBV12-5
TGTGCTAGTGGTTTGTTCCCTAATTCACCCCTCCACTTT
CASGLFPNSPLHF
>TRBJ2-2|NA|NA|15|TRBV5-1
TGCGCCAGCAGCTTGGGACTAGAGCGAAACGGGGAGCTGTTTTTT
CASSLGLERNGELFF
>TRBJ1-5|few|NA|13|TRBV20-1
TGCAGTGCTTCACGGACAGTCCAGGGGCCCCAGCATTTT
CSASRTVQGPQHF
>TRBJ2-7|NA|NA|15|TRBV6-5
TGTGCCAGCAGTTACTCGAAGGCGAGTCCCTACGAGCAGTACTTC
CASSYSKASPYEQYF
>TRBJ2-2|NA|NA|13|TRBV28
TGTGCCAGCAGTTTAAGTGTCTCCGGGGAGCTGTTTTTT
CASSLSVSGELFF
>TRBJ1-4|NA|NA|14|TRBV18
TGTGCCAGCTCCCGACAGTCCCAGGGTGAAAAACTGTTTTTT
CASSRQSQGEKLFF
>TRBJ1-5|many|TRBD1|14|TRBV5-1
TGCGCCAGCAGCCCCGGACAGGGGGACCAGCCCCAGCATTTT
CASSPGQGDQPQHF
>TRBJ1-2|NA|TRBD1|15|TRBV12-3/TRBV12-4
TGTGCCAGCAGCACAATTGGACAGGGGGCTTATGGCTACACCTTC
CASSTIGQGAYGYTF
>TRBJ2-3|many|TRBD2|17|TRBV5-1
TGCGCCAGCAGCCTGGGACTAGCGGGAGCGGGGGCAGATACGCAGTATTTT
CASSLGLAGAGADTQYF
>TRBJ1-2|many|NA|14|TRBV14
TGTGCCAGCAGCCAAGATCGCACCGGACATGGCTACACCTTC
CASSQDRTGHGYTF
>TRBJ2-1|few|TRBD2|13|TRBV7-6
TGTGCCAGCAGTTTGGGACTAGACAATGAGCAGTTCTTC
CASSLGLDNEQFF
>TRBJ1-1|few|NA|14|TRBV7-9
TGTGCCAGCAGCGGGGGGACTGTGAGGACTGAAGCTTTCTTT
CASSGGTVRTEAFF
>TRBJ1-1|many|NA|17|TRBV9
TGTGCCAGCAGCGTTAGTCCAGGGGACCTTATGAACACTGAAGCTTTCTTT
CASSVSPGDLMNTEAFF
>TRBJ1-4|many|NA|14|TRBV19
TGTGCCAGTAGTATCCAGGGTGGGCCCGGGGAGGTGTTTTTT
CASSIQGGPGEVFF
>TRBJ2-3|few|NA|16|TRBV11-2
TGTGCCAGCAGCCATAACTCCGGCCCGAACACAGATACGCAGTATTTT
CASSHNSGPNTDTQYF
>TRBJ1-4|many|NA|13|TRBV18
TGTGCCAGCTCACCGGGACGGGATGAAAAACTGTTTTTT
CASSPGRDEKLFF
>TRBJ2-7|few|NA|13|TRBV6-6
TGTGCCAGCAAGGTGGACAGCTCCTACGAGCAGTACTTC
CASKVDSSYEQYF
>TRBJ1-1|NA|NA|16|TRBV10-3
TGTGCCATCAGTGAGTCTTTGCGGCTCTCCGACACTGAAGCTTTCTTT
CAISESLRLSDTEAFF
>TRBJ1-1|few|NA|13|TRBV7-3
TGTGCCAGCAGCTTCGGAGGTGACACTGAAGCTTTCTTT
CASSFGGDTEAFF
>TRBJ1-5|few|NA|16|TRBV19
TGTGCCAGTAGTATGGGGGGGCAGGCAAGCAATCAGCCCCAGCATTTT
CASSMGGQASNQPQHF